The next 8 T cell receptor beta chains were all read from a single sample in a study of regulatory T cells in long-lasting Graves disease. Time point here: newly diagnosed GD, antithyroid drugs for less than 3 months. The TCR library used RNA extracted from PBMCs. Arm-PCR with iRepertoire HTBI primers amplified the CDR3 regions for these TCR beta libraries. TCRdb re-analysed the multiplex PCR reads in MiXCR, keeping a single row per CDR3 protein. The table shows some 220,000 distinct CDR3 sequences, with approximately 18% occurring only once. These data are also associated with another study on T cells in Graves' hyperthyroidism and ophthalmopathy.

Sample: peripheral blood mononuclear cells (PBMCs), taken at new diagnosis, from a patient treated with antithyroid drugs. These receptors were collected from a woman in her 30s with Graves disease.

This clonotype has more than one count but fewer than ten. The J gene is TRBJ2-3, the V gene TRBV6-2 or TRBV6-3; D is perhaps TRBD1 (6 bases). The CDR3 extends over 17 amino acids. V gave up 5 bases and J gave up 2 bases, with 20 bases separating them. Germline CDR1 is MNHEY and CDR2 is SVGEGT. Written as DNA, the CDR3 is TGTGCCAGCAGTGAGGGGGTGGGGTTTTTCCTCACAGATACGCAGTATTTT. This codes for CASSEGVGFFLTDTQYF.

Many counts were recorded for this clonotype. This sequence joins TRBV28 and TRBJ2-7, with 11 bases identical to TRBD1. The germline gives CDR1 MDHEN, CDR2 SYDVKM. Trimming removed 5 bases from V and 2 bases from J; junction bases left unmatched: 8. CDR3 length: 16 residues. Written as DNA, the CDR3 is TGTGCCAGCAGTGCCCCCGGGGACAGGGGGGCCTACGAGCAGTACTTC. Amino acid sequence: CASSAPGDRGAYEQYF.

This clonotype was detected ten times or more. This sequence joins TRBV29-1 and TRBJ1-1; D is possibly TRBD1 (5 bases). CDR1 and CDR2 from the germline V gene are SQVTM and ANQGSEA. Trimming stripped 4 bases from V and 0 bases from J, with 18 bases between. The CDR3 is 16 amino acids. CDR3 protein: CSVGDMRGGVNTEAFF. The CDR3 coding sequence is TGCAGCGTTGGGGATATGAGGGGAGGGGTGAACACTGAAGCTTTCTTT.

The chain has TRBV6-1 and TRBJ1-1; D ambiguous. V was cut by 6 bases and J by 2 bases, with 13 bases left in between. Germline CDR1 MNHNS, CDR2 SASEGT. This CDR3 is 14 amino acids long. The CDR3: CASRKRGPNTEAFF. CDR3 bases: TGTGCCAGCAGAAAAAGAGGGCCAAACACTGAAGCTTTCTTT.

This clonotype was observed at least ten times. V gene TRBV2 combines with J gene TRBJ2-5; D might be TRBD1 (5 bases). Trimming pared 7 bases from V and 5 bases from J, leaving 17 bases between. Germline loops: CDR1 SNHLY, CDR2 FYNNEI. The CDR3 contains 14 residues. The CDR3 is CASTSSGFKETQYF. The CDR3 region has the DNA TGTGCCAGCACTTCCTCAGGGTTTAAGGAGACCCAGTACTTC.

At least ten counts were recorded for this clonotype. The CDR3 sequence: CASSLYRLGNEQFF. CDR3 nucleotide sequence: TGTGCCAGCAGCTTGTACAGGTTAGGCAATGAGCAGTTCTTC. The chain joins TRBV13 to TRBJ2-1; weak D call: TRBD1 (5 bases). Trimming removed 3 bases from V and 6 bases from J, with 12 bases in between. Germline loops: CDR1 PRHDT, CDR2 FYEKMQ (reference sequence). The CDR3 consists of 14 residues.

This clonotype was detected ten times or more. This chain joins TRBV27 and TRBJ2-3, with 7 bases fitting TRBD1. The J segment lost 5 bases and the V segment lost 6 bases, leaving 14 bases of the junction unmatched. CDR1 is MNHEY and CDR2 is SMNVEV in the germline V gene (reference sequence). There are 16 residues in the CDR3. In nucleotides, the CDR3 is TGTGCCAGCAGCTCCTACCCGGTCCAGGGGGAAGATACGCAGTATTTT. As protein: CASSSYPVQGEDTQYF.

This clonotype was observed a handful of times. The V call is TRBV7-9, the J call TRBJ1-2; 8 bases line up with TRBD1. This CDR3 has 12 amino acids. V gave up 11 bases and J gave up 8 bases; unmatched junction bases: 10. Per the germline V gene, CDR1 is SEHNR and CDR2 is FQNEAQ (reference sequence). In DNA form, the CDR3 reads TGTGCCGCCCAACAGGGGGTGGGCGGCTACACCTTC. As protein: CAAQQGVGGYTF.